This entry is about one TCR beta chain. This clone occurred a few times. Which antigen it targets is not known. Base-call qualities are not available, and no considerably larger clone is one nucleotide away. The immunoSEQ Assay, a bias-controlled multiplex PCR, was used to amplify TCRbeta CDR3 regions from genomic DNA. Turning to the authors' computational methods: The number of nucleated cells in each sample was estimated by amplification of reference gene primers within the assay. To quantify the absolute abundance of each unique TCRbeta CDR3 rearrangement, sequence reads were collapsed and filtered. For each sample, productive Simpson clonality was calculated by taking the square root of Simpson's diversity index across productive rearrangements. Sourced from immuneACCESS, this table was stored by TCRdb with only in-frame sequences that have V and J called. A share of the clones is absent; for the studies checked, an unresolved V gene accounts for under half, and the remainder has no known explanation. V and J calls and clone size come straight from that table; D and trimming were deduced from the DNA. For this sample there are around 150,000 clones; around 79% appear just once. The ten most abundant clones make up approximately 11% of the sample.

Enrolling through a virtual design, the prospective study's participants ranged in age from about 18 to 89 years and lived across 20 to 30 United States geographic areas. In the prospective study, participants were assigned to cohorts based on the clinical history participants reported in a screening survey and a study questionnaire. Recovered participants in ImmuneRACE Cohort 3 were defined as having two consecutive negative NP/OP PCR tests, clearance from a healthcare professional, or resolution of symptoms. In the prospective study, whole blood, serum and a nasopharyngeal or oropharyngeal swab were collected from each participant by mobile phlebotomists. Over a roughly 2-month period, participants in the prospective study had the option of providing additional blood draws and questionnaires. Prospective study blood samples were shipped either frozen or at room temperature before DNA extraction.

This specimen comes from a study of blood T cell repertoires in COVID-19 (dated by TCRdb to 2020 to 2021). Regarding the complete study: Collaborator samples came from the United States, Italy and Spain and covered acute and convalescent phases of COVID-19. A freely available public database, intended as a resource for researchers studying the immune response to SARS-CoV-2, is where the repertoires were released. Samples came from the ongoing ImmuneRACE study (first 160 participants) plus 1,254 subjects from 6 global collaborators. Deeply sampled blood TCRbeta repertoires from subjects exposed to, actively infected with, or recovered from COVID-19 were included in the dataset. A de-identified subject ID, COVID-19 status, age in years and sex were almost always included in the sample metadata. Where available, HLA class I and class II types were obtained from metadata supplied by the sample provider rather than from assay-based typing. The material from the prospective study consisted of cDNA or gDNA derived from T cells, B-cell-depleted T cells, or PBMCs. The full study reports these points: How much clinical and demographic metadata was included differed by source and by participant, and the metadata was provided uncurated.

Sequences were obtained from PBMCs or T cells enriched from blood (not recorded which). The TCR comes from a man aged 45-65 years who had recovered from COVID-19.

The CDR3 region has the sequence CASSLADRWMNTEAFF. The nucleotides read TGTGCCAGCAGCTTGGCTGACAGATGGATGAACACTGAAGCTTTCTTT. The sequence joins TRBV5-6 to TRBJ1-1; D gene: possibly TRBD1, on 5 matching bases. V loses 0 bases of germline sequence and J loses 0 bases, and the interval between the two ends is 12 bases. The CDR1 and CDR2 encoded by the germline V gene are SGHDT and YYEEEE. The cysteine opens and the phenylalanine closes a CDR3 of 16 amino acids. Kept here is only the CDR3 DNA, which spans 48 bases and is read in frame from base 1. Joined to the reference TRBV5-6 and TRBJ1-1 proteins, this CDR3 gives the full variable domain: DAGVTQSPTHLIKTRGQQVTLRCSPKSGHDTVSWYQQALGQGPQFIFQYYEEEERQRGNFPDRFSGHQFPNYSSELNVNALLLGDSALYLCASSLADRWMNTEAFFGQGTRLTVV.